This T cell receptor beta chain was sequenced for a study of identical twins. Study results and caveats: Within twin pairs, the out-of-frame alpha sequences they shared showed excess low generation probability.

The CDR3 consists of 19 residues. The germline V and J ends were trimmed by 0 bases and 2 bases, with 23 bases remaining between them. The germline V gene encodes CDR1 MGHRA and CDR2 YSYEKL. Addition of a universal primer site occurred through template switching, and cDNA carried unique molecular identifiers. TCRdb fed the 5' RACE reads into MiXCR, producing one record per CDR3 protein. Here the sample spans fewer than 250,000 distinct CDR3 sequences, 7.5% being singletons. With no exceptions, donors were healthy Caucasians. About this clonotype itself: Its antigen is not identified.

These data were also reused for a study on yellow fever vaccine responses in identical twins.

The TCR originated in a woman aged 18-29 years in good health. Material: CD8+ T cells sorted from blood. The chain joins TRBV4-1 to TRBJ2-7; the D is unclear. The CDR3 nucleotides read TGCGCCAGCAGCCAAGAGTCCTCCGAGGAGACCCTTTTCCCCTACGAGCAGTACTTC. This translates into CASSQESSEETLFPYEQYF.